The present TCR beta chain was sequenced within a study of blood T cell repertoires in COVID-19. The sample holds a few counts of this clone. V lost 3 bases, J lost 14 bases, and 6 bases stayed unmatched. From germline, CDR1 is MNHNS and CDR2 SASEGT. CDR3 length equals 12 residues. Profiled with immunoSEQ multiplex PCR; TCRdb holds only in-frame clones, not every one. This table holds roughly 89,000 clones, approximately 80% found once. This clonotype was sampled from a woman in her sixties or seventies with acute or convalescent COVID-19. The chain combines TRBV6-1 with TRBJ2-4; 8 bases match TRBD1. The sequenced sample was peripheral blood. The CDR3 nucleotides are TGTGCCAGCAGTGACGCAGGGGGACAGGAGTACTTC. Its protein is CASSDAGGQEYF.